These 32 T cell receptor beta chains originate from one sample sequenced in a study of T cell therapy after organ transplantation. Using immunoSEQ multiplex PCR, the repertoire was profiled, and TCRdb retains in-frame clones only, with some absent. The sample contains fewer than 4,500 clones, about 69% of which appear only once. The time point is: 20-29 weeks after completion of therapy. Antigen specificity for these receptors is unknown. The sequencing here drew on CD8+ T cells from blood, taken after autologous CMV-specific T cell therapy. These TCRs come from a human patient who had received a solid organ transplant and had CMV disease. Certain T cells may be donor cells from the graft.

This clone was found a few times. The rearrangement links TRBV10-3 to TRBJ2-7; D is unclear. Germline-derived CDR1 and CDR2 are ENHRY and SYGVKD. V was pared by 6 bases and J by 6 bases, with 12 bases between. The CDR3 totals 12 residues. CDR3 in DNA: TGTGCCATCAGCAGAGACGGCGTCGAGCAGTACGTC. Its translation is CAISRDGVEQYV.

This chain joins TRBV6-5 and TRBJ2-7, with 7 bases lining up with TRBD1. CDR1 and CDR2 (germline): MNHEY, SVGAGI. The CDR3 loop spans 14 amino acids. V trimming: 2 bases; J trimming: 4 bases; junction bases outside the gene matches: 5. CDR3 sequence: CASSYGTVGYEQYF. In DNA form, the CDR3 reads TGTGCCAGCAGTTACGGGACAGTCGGTTACGAGCAGTACTTC.

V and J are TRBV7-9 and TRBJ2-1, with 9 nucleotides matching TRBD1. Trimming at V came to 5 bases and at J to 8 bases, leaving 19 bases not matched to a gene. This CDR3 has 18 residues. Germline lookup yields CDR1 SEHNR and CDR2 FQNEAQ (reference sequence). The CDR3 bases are TGTGCCAGCAGCCGTATAGCCCCCGGACAGGGGCCAGCGTATGAGCAGTTCTTC. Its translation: CASSRIAPGQGPAYEQFF.

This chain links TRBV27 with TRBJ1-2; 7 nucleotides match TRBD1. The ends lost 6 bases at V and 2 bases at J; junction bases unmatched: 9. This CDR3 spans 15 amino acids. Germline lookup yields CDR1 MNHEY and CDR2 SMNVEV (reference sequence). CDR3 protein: CASRSDRDWNYGYTF. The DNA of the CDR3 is TGTGCCAGCAGGAGTGACAGGGATTGGAACTATGGCTACACCTTC.

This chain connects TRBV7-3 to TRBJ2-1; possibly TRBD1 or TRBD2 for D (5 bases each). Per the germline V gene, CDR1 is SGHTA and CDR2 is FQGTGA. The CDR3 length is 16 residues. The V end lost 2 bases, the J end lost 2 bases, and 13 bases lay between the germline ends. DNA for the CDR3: TGTGCCAGCAGCTTATATGGGGGAAACACCTACAATGAGCAGTTCTTC. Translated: CASSLYGGNTYNEQFF.

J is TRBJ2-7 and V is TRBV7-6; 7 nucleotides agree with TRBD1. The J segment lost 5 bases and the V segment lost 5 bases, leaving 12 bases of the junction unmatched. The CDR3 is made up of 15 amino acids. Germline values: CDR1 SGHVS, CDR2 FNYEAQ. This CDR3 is CASSQEPGQLHEQYF. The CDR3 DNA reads TGTGCCAGCAGCCAGGAACCGGGACAGCTGCACGAGCAGTACTTC.

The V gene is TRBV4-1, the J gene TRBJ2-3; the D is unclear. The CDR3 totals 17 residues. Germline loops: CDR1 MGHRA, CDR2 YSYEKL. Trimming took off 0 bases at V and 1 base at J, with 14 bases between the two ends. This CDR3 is CASSQEKQGFRTDTQYF. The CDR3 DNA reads TGCGCCAGCAGCCAAGAGAAGCAAGGGTTCCGCACAGATACGCAGTATTTT.

CDR3: CASSFGPSAHNEQFF. In DNA, the CDR3 is TGTGCCAGCAGCTTCGGACCTAGCGCCCACAATGAGCAGTTCTTC. V usage is TRBV11-3 and J usage is TRBJ2-1; tentatively, D is TRBD2 (6 bases). This CDR3 region has 15 residues. CDR1 and CDR2 (germline): SGHNT, YENEEA. V was cut by 3 bases and J by 5 bases, with 14 bases left in between.

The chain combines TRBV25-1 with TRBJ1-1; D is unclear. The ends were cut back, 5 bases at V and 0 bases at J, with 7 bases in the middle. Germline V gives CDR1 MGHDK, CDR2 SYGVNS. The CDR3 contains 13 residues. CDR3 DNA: TGTGCCAGCAGTTTACAGCTGAACACTGAAGCTTTCTTT. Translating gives CASSLQLNTEAFF.

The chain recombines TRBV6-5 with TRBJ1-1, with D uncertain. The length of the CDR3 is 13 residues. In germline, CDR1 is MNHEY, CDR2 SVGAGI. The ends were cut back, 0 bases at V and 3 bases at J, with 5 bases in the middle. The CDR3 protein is CASSYSSYTEAFF. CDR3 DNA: TGTGCCAGCAGTTACTCGTCATACACTGAAGCTTTCTTT.

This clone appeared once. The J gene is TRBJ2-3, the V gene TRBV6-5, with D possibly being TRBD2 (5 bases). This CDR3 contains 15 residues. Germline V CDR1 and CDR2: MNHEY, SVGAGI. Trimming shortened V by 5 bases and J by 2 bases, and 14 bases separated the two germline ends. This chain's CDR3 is CASSPQRVLTDTQYF. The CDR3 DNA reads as TGTGCCAGCAGTCCTCAGAGGGTCCTCACAGATACGCAGTATTTT.

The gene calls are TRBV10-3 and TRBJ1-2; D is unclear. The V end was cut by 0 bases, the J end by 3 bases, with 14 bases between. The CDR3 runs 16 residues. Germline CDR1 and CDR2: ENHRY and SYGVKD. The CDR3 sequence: CAISESGPGSYYGYTF. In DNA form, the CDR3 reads TGTGCCATCAGTGAGTCGGGTCCGGGAAGTTACTATGGCTACACCTTC.

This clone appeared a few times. The CDR3 nucleotides are TGTGCCAGTAGTCGGGACAGGGGGCTAGAGCAGTACTTC. Translated, it gives CASSRDRGLEQYF. The rearrangement joins TRBV19 to TRBJ2-7, with TRBD1 matching over 12 bases. This CDR3 has 13 amino acids. In germline, CDR1 is LNHDA, CDR2 SQIVND (reference sequence). V lost 5 bases and J lost 7; bases outside the gene matches: 3.

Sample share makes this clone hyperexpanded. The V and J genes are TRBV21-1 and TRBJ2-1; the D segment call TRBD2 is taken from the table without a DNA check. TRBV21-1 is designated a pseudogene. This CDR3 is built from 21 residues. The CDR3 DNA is TGTGCCAGCAGCAAAGCAAGGCGGAGACTACCGGGACTAGCGGGGTACAATGAGCAGTTCTTC. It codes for CASSKARRRLPGLAGYNEQFF.

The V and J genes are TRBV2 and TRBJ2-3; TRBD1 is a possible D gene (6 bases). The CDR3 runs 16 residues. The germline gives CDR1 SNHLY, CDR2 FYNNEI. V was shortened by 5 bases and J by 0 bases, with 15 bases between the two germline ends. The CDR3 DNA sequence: TGTGCCAGCAGTCACTCAAAGGACAGTAGCACAGATACGCAGTATTTT. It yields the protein CASSHSKDSSTDTQYF.

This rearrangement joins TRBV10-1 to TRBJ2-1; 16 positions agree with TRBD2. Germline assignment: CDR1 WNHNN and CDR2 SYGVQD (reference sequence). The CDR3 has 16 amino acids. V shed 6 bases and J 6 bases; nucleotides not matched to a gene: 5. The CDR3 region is CASRGTSGRVGNEQFF. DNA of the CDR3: TGCGCCAGCAGGGGGACTAGCGGGAGGGTAGGCAATGAGCAGTTCTTC.

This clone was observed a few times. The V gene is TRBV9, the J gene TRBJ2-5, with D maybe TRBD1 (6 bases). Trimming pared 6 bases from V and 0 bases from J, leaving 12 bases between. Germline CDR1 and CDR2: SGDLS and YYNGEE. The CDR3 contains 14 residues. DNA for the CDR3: TGTGCCAGCACCGACAGGCCGTACCAAGAGACCCAGTACTTC. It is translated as CASTDRPYQETQYF.

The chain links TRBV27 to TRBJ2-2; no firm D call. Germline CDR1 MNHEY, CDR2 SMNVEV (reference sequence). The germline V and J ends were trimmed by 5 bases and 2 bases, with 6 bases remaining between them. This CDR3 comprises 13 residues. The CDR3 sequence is CASSGSNTGELFF. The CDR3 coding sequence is TGTGCCAGCAGTGGTAGCAACACCGGGGAGCTGTTTTTT.

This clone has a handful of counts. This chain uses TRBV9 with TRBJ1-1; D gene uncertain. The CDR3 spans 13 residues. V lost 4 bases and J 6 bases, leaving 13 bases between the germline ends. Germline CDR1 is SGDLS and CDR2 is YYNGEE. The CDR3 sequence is CASSFAWIPEAFF. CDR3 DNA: TGTGCCAGCAGCTTCGCGTGGATACCTGAAGCTTTCTTT.

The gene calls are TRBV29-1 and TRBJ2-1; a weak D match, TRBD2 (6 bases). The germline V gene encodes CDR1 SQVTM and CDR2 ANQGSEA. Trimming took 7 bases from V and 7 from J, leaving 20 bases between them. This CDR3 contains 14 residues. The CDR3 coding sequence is TGCAGCGCCACCGACCCGGGAGAGTGGAATGAGCAGTTCTTC. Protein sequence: CSATDPGEWNEQFF.

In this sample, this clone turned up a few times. The CDR3 region has the DNA TGTGCCAGCAGCCAGGATCAGACCTCTTGGGGCGAGCAGTACTTC. It yields the protein CASSQDQTSWGEQYF. The chain recombines TRBV11-2 with TRBJ2-7; D unclear. The germline CDR1 and CDR2 sequences are SGHAT and FQNNGV. Trimming pared 5 bases from V and 6 bases from J, leaving 20 bases between. The CDR3 is 15 amino acids.

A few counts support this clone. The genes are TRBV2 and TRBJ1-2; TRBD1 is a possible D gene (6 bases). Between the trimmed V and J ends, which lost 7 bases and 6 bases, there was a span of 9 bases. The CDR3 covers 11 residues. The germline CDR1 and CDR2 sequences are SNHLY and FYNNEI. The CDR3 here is CASIGTHGYTF. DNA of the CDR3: TGTGCCAGCATTGGGACACATGGCTACACCTTC.

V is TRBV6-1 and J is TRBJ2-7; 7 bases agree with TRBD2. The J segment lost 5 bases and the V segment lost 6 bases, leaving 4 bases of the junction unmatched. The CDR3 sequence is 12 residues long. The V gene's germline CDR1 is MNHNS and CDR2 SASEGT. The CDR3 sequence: CASSRGVNEQYV. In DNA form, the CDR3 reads TGTGCCAGCAGCCGGGGGGTTAACGAGCAGTACGTC.

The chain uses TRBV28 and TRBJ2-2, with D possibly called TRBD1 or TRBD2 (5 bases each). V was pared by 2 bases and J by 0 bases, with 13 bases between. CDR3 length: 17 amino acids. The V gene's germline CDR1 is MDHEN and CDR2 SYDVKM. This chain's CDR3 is CASSLKLGTANTGELFF. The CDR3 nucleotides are TGTGCCAGCAGTTTAAAACTCGGGACGGCGAACACCGGGGAGCTGTTTTTT.

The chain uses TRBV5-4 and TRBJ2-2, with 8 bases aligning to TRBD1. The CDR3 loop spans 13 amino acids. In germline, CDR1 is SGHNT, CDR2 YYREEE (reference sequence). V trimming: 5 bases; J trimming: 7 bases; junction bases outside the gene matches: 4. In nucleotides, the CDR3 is TGTGCCAGCAGTCCAGGGGGCGGCGGGGAGCTGTTTTTT. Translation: CASSPGGGGELFF. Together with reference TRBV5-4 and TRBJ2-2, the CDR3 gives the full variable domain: ETGVTQSPTHLIKTRGQQVTLRCSSQSGHNTVSWYQQALGQGPQFIFQYYREEENGRGNFPPRFSGLQFPNYSSELNVNALELDDSALYLCASSPGGGGELFFGEGSRLTVL.

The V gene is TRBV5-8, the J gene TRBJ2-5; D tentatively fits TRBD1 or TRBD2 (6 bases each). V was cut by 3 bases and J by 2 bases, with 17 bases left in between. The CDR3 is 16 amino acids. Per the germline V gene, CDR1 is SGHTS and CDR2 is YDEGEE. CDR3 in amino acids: CASSSRQEGTQETQYF. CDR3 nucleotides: TGTGCCAGCAGCTCCCGACAGGAGGGGACACAAGAGACCCAGTACTTC.

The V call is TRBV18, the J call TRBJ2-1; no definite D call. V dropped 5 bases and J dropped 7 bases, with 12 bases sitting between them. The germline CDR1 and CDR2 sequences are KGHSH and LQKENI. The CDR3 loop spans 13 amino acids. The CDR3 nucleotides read TGTGCCAGCTCAATCGGACCTGGGAATGAGCAGTTCTTC. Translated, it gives CASSIGPGNEQFF.

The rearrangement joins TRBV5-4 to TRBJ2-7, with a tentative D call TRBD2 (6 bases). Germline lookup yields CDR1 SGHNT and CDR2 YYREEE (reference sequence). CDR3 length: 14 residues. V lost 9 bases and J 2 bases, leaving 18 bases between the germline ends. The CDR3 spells CATSEEGAPYEQYF. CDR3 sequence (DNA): TGTGCCACCTCTGAGGAGGGAGCACCCTACGAGCAGTACTTC.

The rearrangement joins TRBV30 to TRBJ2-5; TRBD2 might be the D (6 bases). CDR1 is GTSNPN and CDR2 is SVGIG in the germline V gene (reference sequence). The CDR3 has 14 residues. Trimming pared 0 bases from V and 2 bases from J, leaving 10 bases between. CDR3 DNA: TGTGCCTGGAGTGTACGGAGGGGACAAGAGACCCAGTACTTC. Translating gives CAWSVRRGQETQYF.

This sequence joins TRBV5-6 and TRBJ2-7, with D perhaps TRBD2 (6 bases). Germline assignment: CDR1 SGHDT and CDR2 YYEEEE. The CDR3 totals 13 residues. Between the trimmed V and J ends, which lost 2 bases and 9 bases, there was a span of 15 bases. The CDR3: CASSFGRAGWQYF. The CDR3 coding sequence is TGTGCCAGCAGCTTCGGTAGAGCGGGCTGGCAGTACTTC.

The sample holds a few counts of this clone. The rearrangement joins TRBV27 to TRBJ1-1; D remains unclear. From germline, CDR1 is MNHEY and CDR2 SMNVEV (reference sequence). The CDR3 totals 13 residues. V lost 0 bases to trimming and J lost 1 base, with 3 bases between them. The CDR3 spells CASSLSPNTEAFF. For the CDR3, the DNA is TGTGCCAGCAGTTTATCTCCGAACACTGAAGCTTTCTTT.

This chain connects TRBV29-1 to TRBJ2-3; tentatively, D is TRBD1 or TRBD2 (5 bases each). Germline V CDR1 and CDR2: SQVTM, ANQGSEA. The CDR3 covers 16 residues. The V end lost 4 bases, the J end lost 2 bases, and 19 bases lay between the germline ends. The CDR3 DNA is TGCAGCGTTGTACCGGGGCTTGACGAAGTCACAGATACGCAGTATTTT. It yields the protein CSVVPGLDEVTDTQYF.